Described below is a single TCR beta chain sequence and its context. This sample was included in a study of blood T cell repertoires in COVID-19. Study as a whole: Sites across the United States, Italy and Spain contributed samples from acute and convalescent COVID-19.

As processed by the authors: It was from reference gene primer amplification that nucleated cell counts were estimated. Sequenced by immunoSEQ multiplex PCR; TCRdb stores in-frame clones only, minus some. The DNA gave D and trimming, while V, J and clone size come from that table. Of roughly 110,000 clones in the sample, around 78% were seen once. Trimming cost V 7 bases and J 3 bases, with 19 bases left between them. Per the germline V gene, CDR1 is SGHRS and CDR2 is YFSETQ. The CDR3 covers 15 residues. This sequence originates from a man aged 80 or over with COVID-19, enrolled during active disease. Sequenced: peripheral blood. This rearrangement joins TRBV5-1 to TRBJ2-5, with a possible D match to TRBD1 (6 bases). The CDR3 nucleotides are TGCGCCAGCGGCCAAAGGGGGACGCGAGAAGAGACCCAGTACTTC. This codes for CASGQRGTREETQYF.